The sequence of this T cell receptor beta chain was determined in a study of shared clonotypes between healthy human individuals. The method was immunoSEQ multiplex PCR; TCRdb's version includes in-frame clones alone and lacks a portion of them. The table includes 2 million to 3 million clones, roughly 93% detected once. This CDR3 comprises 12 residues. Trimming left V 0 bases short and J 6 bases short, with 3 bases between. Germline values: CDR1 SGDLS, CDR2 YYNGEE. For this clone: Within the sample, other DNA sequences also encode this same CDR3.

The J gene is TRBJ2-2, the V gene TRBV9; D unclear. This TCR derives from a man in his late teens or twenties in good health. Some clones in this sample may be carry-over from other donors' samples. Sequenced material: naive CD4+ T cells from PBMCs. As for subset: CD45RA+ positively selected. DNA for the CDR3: TGTGCCAGCAGCGTAGTGTCCGGGGAGCTGTTTTTT. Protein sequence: CASSVVSGELFF. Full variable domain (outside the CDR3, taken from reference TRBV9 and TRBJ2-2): DSGVTQTPKHLITATGQRVTLRCSPRSGDLSVYWYQQSLDQGLQFLIQYYNGEERAKGNILERFSAQQFPDLHSELNLSSLELGDSALYFCASSVVSGELFFGEGSRLTVL.